These 8 T cell receptor beta chains were sequenced from one sample in a study of Tregs in tolerant kidney transplant recipients. The data were produced by immunoSEQ multiplex PCR, yet TCRdb's version contains in-frame clones alone and is incomplete. This table holds approximately 4,200 clones, 70% to 90% found once. The specimen was Tregs from blood, collected before the transplant. The receptor set was obtained from a human donor who received a combined kidney and bone marrow transplant.

This chain uses TRBV18 with TRBJ2-7; 8 bases agree with TRBD1. Looked up from germline, CDR1 is KGHSH and CDR2 is LQKENI. V lost 3 bases, J lost 0 bases, and 4 bases stayed unmatched. This CDR3 contains 15 residues. CDR3 sequence reads: CASSPSGGSSYEQYF. CDR3 sequence (DNA): TGTGCCAGCTCACCGTCAGGGGGCAGCTCCTACGAGCAGTACTTC.

The chain joins TRBV19 to TRBJ2-7; 7 bases align to TRBD1. The CDR3 covers 14 residues. CDR1 and CDR2 from the germline V gene are LNHDA and SQIVND (reference sequence). V lost 3 bases, J lost 3 bases, and 5 bases stayed unmatched. The CDR3 sequence: CASSMYGQDYEQYF. The CDR3 DNA sequence: TGTGCCAGTAGTATGTATGGACAGGACTACGAGCAGTACTTC.

The chain has TRBV28 and TRBJ1-4, with unresolved D. Germline loops: CDR1 MDHEN, CDR2 SYDVKM. CDR3 length equals 14 residues. Deletions cut 4 bases from V and 4 bases from J, with 10 bases between. CDR3 nucleotide sequence: TGTGCCAGCAGTTCCGGGGTCGTTAATGAAAAACTGTTTTTT. This translates into CASSSGVVNEKLFF. The full variable domain, with the rest looked up from reference TRBV28 and TRBJ1-4, is DVKVTQSSRYLVKRTGEKVFLECVQDMDHENMFWYRQDPGLGLRLIYFSYDVKMKEKGDIPEGYSVSREKKERFSLILESASTNQTSMYLCASSSGVVNEKLFFGSGTQLSVL.

The chain uses TRBV4-1 and TRBJ2-7, with 8 bases matching TRBD1. Germline V CDR1 and CDR2: MGHRA, YSYEKL. J lost 4 bases, V lost 0 bases, and 8 bases had no gene match. The length of the CDR3 is 16 residues. The CDR3 loop reads CASSQDSGQGLYEQYF. The CDR3 coding sequence is TGCGCCAGCAGCCAAGATTCAGGACAGGGTTTATACGAGCAGTACTTC.

This clone was seen more than once but under ten times. The chain carries TRBV28 and TRBJ1-2; D is undetermined. This CDR3 is 14 amino acids long. Between the trimmed V and J ends, which lost 5 bases and 2 bases, there was a span of 12 bases. Germline values: CDR1 MDHEN, CDR2 SYDVKM. CDR3 nucleotide sequence: TGTGCCAGCAGTAACACAGTTTCCAACTATGGCTACACCTTC. Its protein product is CASSNTVSNYGYTF.

This chain links TRBV19 with TRBJ1-4, with D perhaps TRBD1 (6 bases). Per germline, CDR1 LNHDA and CDR2 SQIVND (reference sequence). The CDR3 totals 14 residues. Trimming left V 8 bases short and J 6 bases short, with 16 bases between. CDR3 in DNA: TGTGCCAGTCGCCGGGACATCTATGATGAAAAACTGTTTTTT. This gives the protein CASRRDIYDEKLFF.

The genes are TRBV7-9 and TRBJ2-2; D not certain. Trimming removed 5 bases from V and 5 bases from J, with 15 bases in between. The CDR3 extends over 15 amino acids. Germline values: CDR1 SEHNR, CDR2 FQNEAQ (reference sequence). CDR3 residues: CASSLSLQYTGELFF. CDR3 nucleotides: TGTGCCAGCAGCCTATCACTTCAATATACCGGGGAGCTGTTTTTT.

This sequence joins TRBV30 and TRBJ1-3, with TRBD1 as a possible D gene (6 bases). This CDR3 region has 16 residues. V was pared by 4 bases and J by 0 bases, with 16 bases between. Per the germline V gene, CDR1 is GTSNPN and CDR2 is SVGIG (reference sequence). The CDR3 DNA reads TGTGCCTGGACCCGGGGGGGCATTAGCTCTGGAAACACCATATATTTT. It is translated as CAWTRGGISSGNTIYF. The variable domain in full, completed from reference TRBV30 and TRBJ1-3, reads SQTIHQWPATLVQPVGSPLSLECTVEGTSNPNLYWYRQAAGRGLQLLFYSVGIGQISSEVPQNLSASRPQDRQFILSSKKLLLSDSGFYLCAWTRGGISSGNTIYFGEGSWLTVV.